These 27 T cell receptor beta chains were sequenced from one sample in a study of T-cell reconstitution after alpha-beta-depleted transplantation in children. The TCRbeta library incorporated unique molecular identifiers. TCRdb reprocessed the PCR reads with MiXCR, giving one entry per CDR3 protein. The repertoire consists of some 290,000 distinct CDR3 sequences, with over 20% occurring once and the leading ten covering over 9.5%. This material consisted of PBMCs, mostly from graft donor cells, taken 180 days after TCRalphabeta/CD19-depleted stem cell transplant. These receptors came from a male patient younger than 18 who had a stem cell transplant for acute lymphoblastic leukemia, so the T cells may come from the graft donor.

In this sample, this clonotype turned up a few times. This chain joins TRBV29-1 and TRBJ1-1; D is perhaps TRBD1 (5 bases). The V and J ends lost 4 bases and 3 bases respectively, with 15 bases between them. Germline V lookup: CDR1 SQVTM, CDR2 ANQGSEA. The CDR3 consists of 14 residues. CDR3: CSVVFRGDHTEAFF. CDR3 bases: TGCAGCGTTGTTTTTCGGGGGGACCACACTGAAGCTTTCTTT.

This clonotype was seen a few times. The chain employs TRBV7-8 and TRBJ2-3; 15 nucleotides line up with TRBD2. The CDR3 sequence is 18 residues long. The V gene end was trimmed by 5 bases and the J gene end by 3 bases; junction bases not matched to a gene: 9. Germline V gene sequence: CDR1 SGHVS, CDR2 FQNEAQ. The CDR3 is CASSTTGTSGRLTDTQYF. The CDR3 region has the DNA TGTGCCAGCAGCACTACCGGGACTAGCGGGAGGTTAACAGATACGCAGTATTTT.

V is TRBV29-1 and J is TRBJ2-6, with TRBD1 as a possible D gene (5 bases). The CDR3 spans 13 residues. CDR1 is SQVTM, CDR2 ANQGSEA, per germline. V gave up 7 bases and J gave up 2 bases, with 9 bases separating them. The CDR3 region is CSAQEAGANVLTF. The CDR3 coding sequence is TGCAGCGCACAGGAAGCTGGGGCCAACGTCCTGACTTTC.

The rearrangement links TRBV12-3 or TRBV12-4 to TRBJ2-3; 12 bases are shared with TRBD1. This CDR3 spans 16 amino acids. J lost 2 bases, V lost 6 bases, and 6 bases had no gene match. The CDR3 is CASRERDRGPTDTQYF. The CDR3 DNA reads as TGTGCCAGCAGAGAACGGGACAGGGGGCCCACAGATACGCAGTATTTT.

This clonotype appeared a few times. The V call is TRBV12-3 or TRBV12-4, the J call TRBJ1-4; TRBD1 agrees at 7 bases. Losses at the gene ends were 1 base for V and 8 bases for J; bases not matched to a gene: 7. The CDR3 sequence is 15 residues long. The CDR3 DNA follows: TGTGCCAGCAGTTTAGTTCTGAGAGGGGGCGAAAAACTGTTTTTT. This codes for CASSLVLRGGEKLFF.

This clonotype came up a few times. V gene TRBV9 combines with J gene TRBJ2-1; 8 bases are shared with TRBD1. Losses at the gene ends were 4 bases for V and 8 bases for J; bases not matched to a gene: 8. Germline CDR1 SGDLS, CDR2 YYNGEE. The CDR3 runs 14 residues. The CDR3 DNA reads as TGTGCCAGCAGCTATAGAGGGACAGGCGATGAGCAGTTCTTC. The encoded protein is CASSYRGTGDEQFF.

This clonotype was seen a few times. This rearrangement joins TRBV27 to TRBJ2-6; D is undetermined. Germline V CDR1 and CDR2: MNHEY, SMNVEV (reference sequence). CDR3 length: 15 amino acids. The V end was cut by 2 bases, the J end by 2 bases, with 7 bases between. The CDR3 spells CASSLGTAGANVLTF. CDR3 sequence (DNA): TGTGCCAGCAGTTTAGGAACAGCTGGGGCCAACGTCCTGACTTTC.

The sample holds a few counts of this clonotype. V usage is TRBV14 and J usage is TRBJ2-1; 8 bases align to TRBD2. The CDR3 is made up of 17 amino acids. Germline V gene sequence: CDR1 SGHDN, CDR2 FVKESK. V was clipped by 0 bases and J by 3 bases; unmatched bases: 7. CDR3 DNA sequence: TGTGCCAGCAGCCAAGATTTAGCGGGGTTCCTCTACAATGAGCAGTTCTTC. Amino acid sequence: CASSQDLAGFLYNEQFF.

The gene calls are TRBV15 and TRBJ2-7, with D tentatively TRBD1 or TRBD2 (5 bases each). This CDR3 has 16 residues. The V gene lost 0 bases and the J gene lost 7 bases, with 19 bases spanning the gap. CDR1 and CDR2 from the germline V gene are LNHNV and YYDKDF (reference sequence). The CDR3 DNA reads as TGTGCCACCAGCAGAGATCACCGGGACGGCCTGATAGAGCAGTACTTC. Protein product: CATSRDHRDGLIEQYF.

V usage is TRBV5-1 and J usage is TRBJ2-7; 8 bases are shared with TRBD1. The germline gives CDR1 SGHRS, CDR2 YFSETQ. With 4 bases clipped from V and 0 bases from J, the junction kept 6 bases outside the gene matches. The CDR3 spans 15 residues. CDR3: CASSPTGVNSYEQYF. Written as DNA, the CDR3 is TGCGCCAGCAGCCCGACAGGGGTCAACTCCTACGAGCAGTACTTC.

The CDR3 protein is CASSLIFGHTQYF. The CDR3 region has the DNA TGTGCCAGCAGCTTAATATTTGGCCATACGCAGTATTTT. The V gene is TRBV7-6, the J gene TRBJ2-3; no firm D call. The germline gives CDR1 SGHVS, CDR2 FNYEAQ. The CDR3 is 13 residues long. V dropped 2 bases and J dropped 7 bases, with 10 bases sitting between them.

This clonotype was seen ten or more times. This rearrangement joins TRBV7-9 to TRBJ2-5, with D perhaps matching TRBD2 (5 bases). CDR1 and CDR2 from the germline V gene are SEHNR and FQNEAQ (reference sequence). The CDR3 is 14 amino acids. The V end was cut by 10 bases, the J end by 5 bases, with 20 bases between. The CDR3 loop reads CATARARSWETQYF. CDR3 DNA sequence: TGTGCCACCGCGAGGGCCAGGAGCTGGGAGACCCAGTACTTC.

Only a few counts were recorded for this clonotype. V gene TRBV20-1 combines with J gene TRBJ1-2; TRBD1 aligns across 11 bases. Unmatched junction bases numbered 4, after V lost 7 bases and J lost 3 bases. Germline CDR1 is DFQATT and CDR2 is SNEGSKA (reference sequence). This CDR3 has 13 amino acids. Written as DNA, the CDR3 is TGCAGTGTCCCGGGACAGGGGGACTATGGCTACACCTTC. It translates to CSVPGQGDYGYTF.

Comments on this clonotype: The conserved phenylalanine or tryptophan is not found at the CDR3 terminus, so this likely reflects a read error. This chain links TRBV19 with TRBJ1-1; 7 bases map to TRBD1. Trimming removed 7 bases from V and 5 bases from J; junction bases left unmatched: 13. Germline values: CDR1 LNHDA, CDR2 SQIVND (reference sequence). This CDR3 contains 15 residues. In nucleotides, the CDR3 is TGTGCCAGTACTGGGGACAGCCTCCCGAGGACTGAAGCTTTCATT. It translates to CASTGDSLPRTEAFI.

As concerns this clonotype: A junction end diverges from the germline sequence, so it may reflect a read error. This chain uses TRBV27 with TRBJ2-7; 7 nucleotides match TRBD2. This CDR3 is built from 12 residues. Looked up from germline, CDR1 is MNHEY and CDR2 is SMNVEV (reference sequence). The CDR3: CASSSRRELLDF. The CDR3 nucleotides are TGTGCCAGCTCCTCGAGGCGGGAGCTTCTGGACTTC.

The rearrangement joins TRBV11-2 to TRBJ1-1, with unresolved D. V lost 5 bases, J lost 5 bases, and 12 bases lay in between. This CDR3 comprises 13 residues. Germline V CDR1 and CDR2: SGHAT, FQNNGV. In DNA form, the CDR3 reads TGTGCCAGCAGCCTTCAAAGGGATACTGAAGCTTTCTTT. Translated, it gives CASSLQRDTEAFF.

This clonotype was found many times. The gene calls are TRBV29-1 and TRBJ2-7; 7 bases map to TRBD1. V shed 8 bases, J shed 3 bases, and the junction held 16 bases outside the gene matches. Germline assignment: CDR1 SQVTM and CDR2 ANQGSEA. CDR3 size: 15 residues. Written as DNA, the CDR3 is TGCAGCACAAAAACCGGCACAGGGGCAAACTACGAGCAGTACTTC. Translating gives CSTKTGTGANYEQYF.

The rearrangement joins TRBV9 to TRBJ2-1; D remains unclear. Germline values: CDR1 SGDLS, CDR2 YYNGEE. The CDR3 runs to 16 residues. V was trimmed by 0 bases and J by 0 bases, leaving 10 bases between them. The CDR3 region is CASSVGYADSYNEQFF. The CDR3 DNA reads as TGTGCCAGCAGCGTAGGCTATGCGGACTCCTACAATGAGCAGTTCTTC.

This clonotype showed up just a few times. The gene calls are TRBV7-9 and TRBJ1-5, with 9 bases that match TRBD1. With 3 bases clipped from V and 3 bases from J, the junction kept 9 bases outside the gene matches. CDR3 size: 17 residues. Germline CDR1 and CDR2: SEHNR and FQNEAQ (reference sequence). This CDR3 reads CASSLGTGKKANQPQHF. The CDR3 DNA follows: TGTGCCAGCAGCTTGGGGACAGGGAAGAAGGCCAATCAGCCCCAGCATTTT.

This chain links TRBV24-1 with TRBJ2-3; 8 nucleotides line up with TRBD2. J was trimmed by 0 bases and V by 4 bases; bases with no gene match: 5. The CDR3 contains 16 residues. Germline assignment: CDR1 KGHDR and CDR2 SFDVKD. DNA for the CDR3: TGTGCCACCAGTGAACCTGCTAGCGGGAGCACAGATACGCAGTATTTT. As protein: CATSEPASGSTDTQYF.

V is TRBV7-8 and J is TRBJ2-1; 7 nucleotides align to TRBD1. CDR3 length: 18 residues. Germline V CDR1 and CDR2: SGHVS, FQNEAQ. V lost 5 bases and J lost 7; bases outside the gene matches: 20. The CDR3, as DNA: TGTGCCAGCAGCGCAGGTGAGGACAGGCCTGAAGAAGGGAATGAGCAGTTCTTC. This encodes CASSAGEDRPEEGNEQFF.

The chain employs TRBV29-1 and TRBJ2-2; D is perhaps TRBD1 (6 bases). This CDR3 comprises 14 residues. CDR1 and CDR2 (germline): SQVTM, ANQGSEA. The V end lost 3 bases, the J end lost 0 bases, and 8 bases lay between the germline ends. The CDR3 here is CSVEGTPNTGELFF. DNA for the CDR3: TGCAGCGTTGAGGGGACACCGAACACCGGGGAGCTGTTTTTT.

This clonotype has only one observation. The V and J genes are TRBV18 and TRBJ2-7; 11 bases line up with TRBD1. Unmatched junction bases numbered 5, after V lost 7 bases and J lost 3 bases. This CDR3 spans 14 amino acids. Per the germline V gene, CDR1 is KGHSH and CDR2 is LQKENI. CDR3 region: CASLPGTGGYEQYF. CDR3 in DNA: TGTGCCAGCTTACCCGGGACAGGGGGCTACGAGCAGTACTTC.

The rearrangement uses TRBV7-3 and TRBJ2-7; 10 bases are a match to TRBD1. Unmatched junction bases numbered 10, after V lost 2 bases and J lost 3 bases. Germline lookup yields CDR1 SGHTA and CDR2 FQGTGA. The CDR3 loop spans 17 amino acids. The chain's CDR3 is CASSLHSPGQGIYEQYF. The CDR3 region has the DNA TGTGCCAGCAGCTTACACTCGCCGGGACAGGGGATCTACGAGCAGTACTTC.

The V gene is TRBV29-1, the J gene TRBJ2-1; 8 bases align to TRBD2. After removal of 5 bases from V and 7 bases from J, the junction contained 10 bases not matched to a gene. Germline CDR1 and CDR2: SQVTM and ANQGSEA. CDR3 length: 14 residues. This CDR3 is CSVLTSATLNEQFF. The CDR3 DNA reads TGCAGCGTTCTGACTAGCGCCACGCTTAATGAGCAGTTCTTC.

This clonotype was picked up a small number of times. This chain uses TRBV20-1 with TRBJ1-2, with D unclear. CDR3 size: 13 residues. Looked up from germline, CDR1 is DFQATT and CDR2 is SNEGSKA (reference sequence). V was shortened by 6 bases and J by 4 bases, with 15 bases between the two germline ends. CDR3 bases: TGCAGTGCCCCGAACGGCTATGGCTATGGCTACACCTTC. As protein: CSAPNGYGYGYTF.

This clonotype was seen just once. This chain links TRBV4-1 with TRBJ2-7, with D tentatively TRBD1 or TRBD2 (6 bases each). V lost 6 bases to trimming and J lost 3 bases, with 18 bases between them. The V gene's germline CDR1 is MGHRA and CDR2 YSYEKL. The CDR3 length is 15 residues. The CDR3 DNA follows: TGCGCCAGCAGACGTCCGGGGGCGAGGCTCTACGAGCAGTACTTC. Its translation: CASRRPGARLYEQYF.